These 22 T cell receptor beta chains were sequenced from one sample in a study of T cell changes during pregnancy in multiple sclerosis. Sequenced by immunoSEQ multiplex PCR; TCRdb stores in-frame clones only, minus some. Of tens of thousands of clones listed, approximately 90% are singletons. The sequencing used CD4+ T cells from peripheral blood mononuclear cells, collected in the second trimester of pregnancy. Source of these receptors: a female donor with multiple sclerosis, enrolled in a pregnancy study.

The chain is built from TRBV19 and TRBJ1-2, with 8 bases that match TRBD1. V trimming: 3 bases; J trimming: 4 bases; junction bases outside the gene matches: 4. The CDR3 loop spans 14 amino acids. Germline CDR1 and CDR2: LNHDA and SQIVND (reference sequence). CDR3 region: CASSIRDRGYGYTF. In DNA, the CDR3 is TGTGCCAGTAGTATCCGAGACAGGGGCTATGGCTACACCTTC.

The chain has TRBV30 and TRBJ1-4; D possibly corresponds to TRBD1 (5 bases). Germline CDR1 GTSNPN, CDR2 SVGIG (reference sequence). V shed 4 bases and J shed 4 bases, with 10 bases lying between them. The CDR3 is 13 residues long. For the CDR3, the DNA is TGTGCCTGGACGGCAGGGCGTAATGAAAAACTGTTTTTT. It is translated as CAWTAGRNEKLFF.

This CDR3 reads CASSPARATHPGTGLSGANVLTF. As DNA, the CDR3 is TGTGCCAGCAGCCCAGCTCGAGCCACACACCCGGGGACAGGGCTGTCTGGGGCCAACGTCCTGACTTTC. The gene calls are TRBV4-2 and TRBJ2-6, with 9 nucleotides matching TRBD1. From germline, CDR1 is LGHNA and CDR2 YNFKEQ. V gave up 4 bases and J gave up 1 base; unmatched junction bases: 23. The length of the CDR3 is 23 residues.

This clone showed up just a few times. V gene TRBV29-1 combines with J gene TRBJ2-5, with a possible D match to TRBD1 (6 bases). From germline, CDR1 is SQVTM and CDR2 ANQGSEA. V lost 2 bases and J 3 bases, leaving 10 bases between the germline ends. This CDR3 has 13 amino acids. The CDR3: CSVETGSEETQYF. The CDR3 region has the DNA TGCAGCGTTGAAACAGGGAGTGAAGAGACCCAGTACTTC.

In its sample, this clone was seen once. This chain connects TRBV6-5 to TRBJ1-2, with no clear D. The length of the CDR3 is 13 residues. The germline CDR1 and CDR2 sequences are MNHEY and SVGAGI. Trimming cost V 0 bases and J 8 bases, with 10 bases left between them. The CDR3, as DNA: TGTGCCAGCAGTTACTCGGCGGGGAACGGCTACACCTTC. Translation gives CASSYSAGNGYTF.

The rearrangement uses TRBV27 and TRBJ2-2; TRBD1 agrees at 12 bases. The CDR3 extends over 15 amino acids. Looked up from germline, CDR1 is MNHEY and CDR2 is SMNVEV (reference sequence). V dropped 4 bases and J dropped 4; count of bases not matched to a gene: 1. Written as DNA, the CDR3 is TGTGCCAGCAGTTGGGACAGGGGGCTCACCGGGGAGCTGTTTTTT. Translating it yields CASSWDRGLTGELFF.

The V call is TRBV6-1, the J call TRBJ2-4, with D hard to call. V gave up 3 bases and J gave up 0 bases, with 3 bases separating them. Germline CDR1 is MNHNS and CDR2 is SASEGT. The CDR3 has 13 amino acids. CDR3 DNA sequence: TGTGCCAGCAGTGACGGAGCCAAAAACATTCAGTACTTC. Its protein product is CASSDGAKNIQYF.

V gene TRBV28 combines with J gene TRBJ2-2, with 7 nucleotides matching TRBD1. This CDR3 spans 16 amino acids. Germline CDR1 reads MDHEN; CDR2 reads SYDVKM. J gave up 4 bases and V 1 base, and 6 bases lay outside the gene matches. The CDR3 DNA follows: TGTGCCAGCAGTTTATACGCGACAGGGCGCACCGGGGAGCTGTTTTTT. Encoded protein: CASSLYATGRTGELFF.

This chain connects TRBV6-6 to TRBJ2-7, with D possibly matching TRBD1 (5 bases). Germline V gives CDR1 MNHNY, CDR2 SVGAGI (reference sequence). The CDR3 length is 16 residues. The V gene lost 8 bases and the J gene lost 1 base, with 21 bases spanning the gap. The CDR3 region has the DNA TGTGCCAGCGCCTCCTCTCAGGGTAGGATTTCCTACGAGCAGTACTTC. Amino acid sequence: CASASSQGRISYEQYF.

This chain uses TRBV6-1 with TRBJ2-1; 10 bases line up with TRBD1. Losses at the gene ends were 10 bases for V and 7 bases for J; bases not matched to a gene: 7. In germline, CDR1 is MNHNS, CDR2 SASEGT. This CDR3 contains 13 residues. CDR3 nucleotides: TGTGCCATACCCGGGACAGGGGTGAATGAGCAGTTCTTC. The encoded protein is CAIPGTGVNEQFF.

This chain links TRBV2 with TRBJ2-2; 8 bases agree with TRBD2. CDR3 length equals 15 residues. V lost 6 bases to trimming and J lost 6 bases; unmatched junction nucleotides: 9. Germline V gene sequence: CDR1 SNHLY, CDR2 FYNNEI. The CDR3 region is CASSRGAGVPGELFF. The CDR3, as DNA: TGTGCCAGCAGCCGGGGAGCGGGAGTGCCCGGGGAGCTGTTTTTT.

The chain uses TRBV6-6 and TRBJ2-7; the D gene is possibly TRBD1 (6 bases). Germline assignment: CDR1 MNHNY and CDR2 SVGAGI (reference sequence). The CDR3 consists of 13 residues. V dropped 6 bases and J dropped 0 bases, with 9 bases sitting between them. This CDR3 reads CASSRQASYEQYF. The CDR3 coding sequence is TGTGCCAGCAGCCGACAGGCCTCCTACGAGCAGTACTTC.

The genes are TRBV6-4 and TRBJ2-2, with D uncertain. CDR1 MRHNA and CDR2 SNTAGT come from the germline V gene. This CDR3 has 16 amino acids. Trimming cost V 5 bases and J 0 bases, with 13 bases left between them. The CDR3 DNA sequence: TGTGCCAGCAGTCTGAACAGCAACCCGAACACCGGGGAGCTGTTTTTT. Protein sequence: CASSLNSNPNTGELFF.

The chain uses TRBV5-4 and TRBJ1-2; D possibly corresponds to TRBD1 (6 bases). V lost 1 base, J lost 8 bases, and 12 bases lay in between. The CDR3 covers 13 residues. Germline values: CDR1 SGHNT, CDR2 YYREEE (reference sequence). CDR3 nucleotides: TGTGCCAGCAGCTTGAACAGGGAGGGCGGCTACACCTTC. It specifies CASSLNREGGYTF.

The V call is TRBV5-4, the J call TRBJ2-3; TRBD1 matches at 9 bases. Trimming removed 3 bases from V and 2 bases from J; junction bases left unmatched: 10. The CDR3 has 17 residues. Germline loops: CDR1 SGHNT, CDR2 YYREEE (reference sequence). The CDR3 is CASSSGPGQGDTDTQYF. The CDR3 bases are TGTGCCAGCAGCTCGGGCCCGGGACAGGGTGACACAGATACGCAGTATTTT.

The chain joins TRBV7-2 to TRBJ1-2; D gene unclear. This CDR3 has 11 residues. Germline lookup yields CDR1 SGHTA and CDR2 FQGNSA. Trimming cost V 5 bases and J 5 bases, with 6 bases left between them. In DNA, the CDR3 is TGTGCCAGCAGCGATCGGTATGGCTACACCTTC. Translating gives CASSDRYGYTF.

The rearrangement joins TRBV5-6 to TRBJ1-5, with 8 bases identical to TRBD1. In germline, CDR1 is SGHDT, CDR2 YYEEEE. CDR3 length: 14 amino acids. With V trimmed by 4 bases and J by 7 bases, 7 bases remained unmatched. The CDR3 loop reads CASSLGQGGQPQHF. The CDR3 nucleotides read TGTGCCAGCAGCCTCGGACAGGGAGGGCAGCCCCAGCATTTT.

This chain uses TRBV5-1 with TRBJ2-5; 9 bases agree with TRBD1. The CDR3 spans 15 residues. Germline trimming cut 0 bases from V and 5 bases from J; bases unmatched to any gene: 5. The V gene's germline CDR1 is SGHRS and CDR2 YFSETQ. DNA of the CDR3: TGCGCCAGCAGCTTGGCGGGACAGGGTATGGAGACCCAGTACTTC. Translated, it gives CASSLAGQGMETQYF.

The chain recombines TRBV5-1 with TRBJ2-1, with D possibly matching TRBD1 (5 bases). Germline values: CDR1 SGHRS, CDR2 YFSETQ. This CDR3 region has 16 residues. V was cut by 4 bases and J by 7 bases, with 21 bases left in between. In DNA form, the CDR3 reads TGCGCCAGCAGCCCACTATCATGGGGCCTCGGGAATGAGCAGTTCTTC. It codes for CASSPLSWGLGNEQFF.

Concerning this clone: A read error may account for a junction end that differs from germline. The chain links TRBV29-1 to TRBJ1-3, with D maybe TRBD1 (6 bases). This CDR3 is built from 12 residues. The germline V gene has CDR1 SQVTM and CDR2 ANQGSEA. CDR3 DNA: TGCAGCGTTGTTGGGCACGGGGACACCGTATATTTT. Translated, it gives CSVVGHGDTVYF.

The chain joins TRBV11-3 to TRBJ2-3; 10 bases agree with TRBD2. V was pared by 2 bases and J by 1 base, with 3 bases of the junction left unmatched. The CDR3 loop spans 16 amino acids. The germline gives CDR1 SGHNT, CDR2 YENEEA. For the CDR3, the DNA is TGTGCCAGCAGCTTATCTACTAGCGGGGGCACAGATACGCAGTATTTT. Amino acid sequence: CASSLSTSGGTDTQYF.

The rearrangement links TRBV28 to TRBJ1-5, with TRBD1 matching 12 bases. J gave up 11 bases and V 5 bases, and 13 bases lay outside the gene matches. This CDR3 spans 16 amino acids. Looked up from germline, CDR1 is MDHEN and CDR2 is SYDVKM. CDR3 DNA: TGTGCCAGCAGTCCAACGGGGACAGGGGGCCCACGGTCCCAGCATTTT. This sequence encodes CASSPTGTGGPRSQHF. Full variable domain (missing parts from reference TRBV28 and TRBJ1-5): DVKVTQSSRYLVKRTGEKVFLECVQDMDHENMFWYRQDPGLGLRLIYFSYDVKMKEKGDIPEGYSVSREKKERFSLILESASTNQTSMYLCASSPTGTGGPRSQHFGDGTRLSIL.